This entry concerns a single TCR beta chain. The CDR3 loop spans 15 amino acids. Per germline, CDR1 DFQATT and CDR2 SNEGSKA (reference sequence). Trimming removed 3 bases at V and 3 bases at J, with 17 bases between. Unique molecular identifiers tagged the TCRbeta library. TCRdb fed the PCR reads into MiXCR, producing one record per CDR3 protein. The sample comprises under 300,000 distinct CDR3 sequences, about 9.9% of which are singletons, and about 25% rests with the top ten. The data originate from a study of T-cell reconstitution after alpha-beta-depleted transplantation in children. The sequencing used peripheral blood, collected 180 days after TCRalphabeta/CD19-depleted stem cell transplant. The gene calls are TRBV20-1 and TRBJ2-5; D is perhaps TRBD2 (6 bases). The TCR originated in a male patient between 2 and 9 years old who had a stem cell transplant for chronic granulomatous disease, so the T cells may come from the graft donor. Here the CDR3 reads CSARRGLGEKETQYF. CDR3 coding DNA: TGCAGTGCTAGGCGGGGTTTGGGGGAAAAAGAGACCCAGTACTTC.